This TCR beta chain appears in the sequencing data of a study of T cells after yellow fever vaccination. Background on the study: Researchers used SMART-Seq v4 Ultra Low Input to prepare fractions that had low cell numbers. Study-wide findings and caveats: Post-booster repertoires contained most primary-vaccination clones again (about 95% CD4, approximately 88% CD8).

5'RACE template switching added a universal primer site and UMIs to TCR cDNA. Each CDR3 protein gets one entry after TCRdb re-called the 5' RACE reads with MiXCR. The sample yields a few hundred thousand distinct CDR3 sequences, approximately 10% seen once. This clonotype was observed many times. The antigen remains unidentified. V lost 7 bases, J lost 2 bases, and 4 bases stayed unmatched. Germline CDR1 is PRHDT and CDR2 is FYEKMQ (reference sequence). The CDR3 extends over 13 amino acids. V usage is TRBV13 and J usage is TRBJ2-5, with 7 positions matching TRBD1. Sequenced here: PBMCs, sampled on the day of the first yellow fever vaccination. The receptor's source is a man between 18 and 29 years old who received the YFV17D yellow fever vaccine. The CDR3 DNA reads as TGTGCCAGCACGTACAGGGGTCAAGAGACCCAGTACTTC. It codes for CASTYRGQETQYF.